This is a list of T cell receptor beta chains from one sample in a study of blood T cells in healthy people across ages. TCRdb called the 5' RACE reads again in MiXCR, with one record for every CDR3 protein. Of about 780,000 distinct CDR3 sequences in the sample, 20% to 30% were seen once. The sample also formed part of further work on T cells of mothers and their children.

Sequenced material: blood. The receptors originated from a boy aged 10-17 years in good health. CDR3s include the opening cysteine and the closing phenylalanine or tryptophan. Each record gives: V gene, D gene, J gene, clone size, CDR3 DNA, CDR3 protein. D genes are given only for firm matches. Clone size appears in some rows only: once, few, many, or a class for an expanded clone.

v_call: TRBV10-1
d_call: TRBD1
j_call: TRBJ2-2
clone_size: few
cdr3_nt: TGCGCCAGCAGTGGCGACAGGGCCGGGGAGCTGTTTTTT
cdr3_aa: CASSGDRAGELFF

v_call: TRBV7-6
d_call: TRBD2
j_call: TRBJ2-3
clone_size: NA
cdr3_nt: TGTGCCAGCAGCCAAGCCCGCGGGGGGGGAGCAGATACGCAGTATTTT
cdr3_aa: CASSQARGGGADTQYF

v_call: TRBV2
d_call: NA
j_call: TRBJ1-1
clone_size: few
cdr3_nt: TGTGCCAGCAGTGAAGGGACCCTGGGGTACACTGAAGCTTTCTTT
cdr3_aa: CASSEGTLGYTEAFF

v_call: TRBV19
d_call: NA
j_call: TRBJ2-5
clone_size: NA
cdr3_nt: TGTGCCAGTAGTATGGGGAGCTTTCAACAGTACTTC
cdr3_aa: CASSMGSFQQYF

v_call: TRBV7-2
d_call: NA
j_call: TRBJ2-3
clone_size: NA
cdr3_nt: TGTGCCAGCGACGAGAATGAAGATACGCAGTATTTT
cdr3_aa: CASDENEDTQYF

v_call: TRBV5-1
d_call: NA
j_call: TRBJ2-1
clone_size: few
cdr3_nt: TGCGCCAGCAGCTCCGGGTCAGCTGCCTACAATGAGCAGTTCTTC
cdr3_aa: CASSSGSAAYNEQFF

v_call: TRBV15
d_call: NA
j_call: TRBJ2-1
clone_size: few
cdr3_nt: TGTGCCACCAGCGGTGAGCCCTACAATGAGCAGTTCTTC
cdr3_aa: CATSGEPYNEQFF

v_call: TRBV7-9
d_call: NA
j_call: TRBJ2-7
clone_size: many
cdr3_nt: TGTGCCAGCAGCCCACCGGGCGAGCAGTACTTC
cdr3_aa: CASSPPGEQYF

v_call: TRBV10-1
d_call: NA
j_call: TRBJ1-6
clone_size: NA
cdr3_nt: TGCGCCAGCAGTGGACAGTATAATTCACCCCTCCACTTT
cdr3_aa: CASSGQYNSPLHF

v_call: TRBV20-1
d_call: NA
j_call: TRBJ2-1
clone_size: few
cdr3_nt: TGCAGTGCTAGAAGGGTCGGGGTGCTCCCGGGTGAGCAGTTCTTC
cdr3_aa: CSARRVGVLPGEQFF

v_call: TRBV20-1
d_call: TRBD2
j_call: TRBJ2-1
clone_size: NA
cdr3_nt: TGCAGTGCTAGACCTAGCGGGACCTACAATGAGCAGTTCTTC
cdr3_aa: CSARPSGTYNEQFF

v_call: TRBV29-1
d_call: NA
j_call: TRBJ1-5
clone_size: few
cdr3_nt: TGCAGCGTTGAAACCGGGGTCTTGAATCAGCCCCAGCATTTT
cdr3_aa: CSVETGVLNQPQHF

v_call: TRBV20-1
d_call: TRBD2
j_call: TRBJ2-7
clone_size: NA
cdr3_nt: TGCAGTGCGTCCGTACCGGGACTAGCCCACGAGCAGTACTTC
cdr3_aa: CSASVPGLAHEQYF

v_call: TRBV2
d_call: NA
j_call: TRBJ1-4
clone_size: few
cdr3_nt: TGTGCCACCACCCCGGGTTTAGGGGAAAAACTGTTTTTT
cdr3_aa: CATTPGLGEKLFF

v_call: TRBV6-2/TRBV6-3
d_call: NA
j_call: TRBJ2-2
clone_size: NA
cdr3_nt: TGTGCCAGCAGTTACGGTCCCGGGACCGGGGAGCTGTTTTTT
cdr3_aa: CASSYGPGTGELFF

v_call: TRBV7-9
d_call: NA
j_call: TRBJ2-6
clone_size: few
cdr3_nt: TGTGCCAGCAGCTTCGGGACGTCTAGCTCTGGGGCCAACGTCCTGACTTTC
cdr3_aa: CASSFGTSSSGANVLTF

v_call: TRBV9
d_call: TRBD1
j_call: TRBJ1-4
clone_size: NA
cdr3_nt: TGTGCCAGCAGCGTAGCTACGACGGGACAGCTTAATGAAAAACTGTTTTTT
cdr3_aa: CASSVATTGQLNEKLFF

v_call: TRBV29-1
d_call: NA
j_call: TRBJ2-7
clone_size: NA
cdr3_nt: TGCAGCGTTATAGTGGCAGGGAGAGACTCCTACGAGCAGTACTTC
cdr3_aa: CSVIVAGRDSYEQYF

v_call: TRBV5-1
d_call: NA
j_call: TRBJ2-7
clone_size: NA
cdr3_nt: TGCGCCAGCAGCTTAGACTCCCTCGGCTACGAGCAGTACTTC
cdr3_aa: CASSLDSLGYEQYF

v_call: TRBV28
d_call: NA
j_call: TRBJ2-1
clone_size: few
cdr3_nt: TGTGCCAGCAGAAGAGGTGAACGGTCACTCCCAGGGAATGAGCAGTTCTTC
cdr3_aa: CASRRGERSLPGNEQFF

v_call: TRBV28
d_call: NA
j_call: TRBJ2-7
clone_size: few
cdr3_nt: TGTGCCAGCAGCCTCGTACTTTTGGGCTACGAGCAGTACTTC
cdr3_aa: CASSLVLLGYEQYF

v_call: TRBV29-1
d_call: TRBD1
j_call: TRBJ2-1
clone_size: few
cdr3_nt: TGCAGCGCGGACCGGGACAGGAGTTACAATGAGCAGTTCTTC
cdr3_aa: CSADRDRSYNEQFF

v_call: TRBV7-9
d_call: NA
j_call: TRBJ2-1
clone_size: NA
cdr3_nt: TGTGCCAGCAGCTCATCTAGCGAGCAGCAGTTCTTC
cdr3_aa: CASSSSSEQQFF

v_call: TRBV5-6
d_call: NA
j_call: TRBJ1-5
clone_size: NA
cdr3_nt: TGTGCCAGCAGCTTGGATGGGGAAGGGTCCTCCAATCAGCCCCAGCATTTT
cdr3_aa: CASSLDGEGSSNQPQHF

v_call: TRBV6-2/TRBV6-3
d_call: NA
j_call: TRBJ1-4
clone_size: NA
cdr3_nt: TGTGCCAGCAGTTCACCGACACATCGAACAAATAATGAAAAACTGTTTTTT
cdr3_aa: CASSSPTHRTNNEKLFF

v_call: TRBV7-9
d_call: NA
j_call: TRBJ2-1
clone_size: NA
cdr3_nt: TGTGCCAGCAGCTTAGAGGCTAATCCCGGGAATGAGCAGTTCTTC
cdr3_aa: CASSLEANPGNEQFF

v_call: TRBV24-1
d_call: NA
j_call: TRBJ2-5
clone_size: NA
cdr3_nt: TGTGCCACCAAGGACAGCGCCCAAGAGACCCAGTACTTC
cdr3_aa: CATKDSAQETQYF

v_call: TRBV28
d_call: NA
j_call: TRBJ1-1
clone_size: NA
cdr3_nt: TGTGCCAGCAGTGATCCGATTAAGATGAACACCGAAGCTTTCTTT
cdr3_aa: CASSDPIKMNTEAFF

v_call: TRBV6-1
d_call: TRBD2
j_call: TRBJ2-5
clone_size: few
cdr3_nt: TGTGCCAGCAGTGAAGTCGTAGCGGGGGGGCGCCAAGAGACCCAGTACTTC
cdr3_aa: CASSEVVAGGRQETQYF

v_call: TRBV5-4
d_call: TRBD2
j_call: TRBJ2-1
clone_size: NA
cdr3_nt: TGTGCCAGCAGCTCCGGAGGCGGGGGGGCCGCCTACAATGAGCAGTTCTTC
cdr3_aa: CASSSGGGGAAYNEQFF

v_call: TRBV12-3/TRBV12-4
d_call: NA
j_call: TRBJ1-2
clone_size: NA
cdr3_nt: TGTGCCAGCAGTTCGGGACGGCGTAACTATGGCTACACCTTC
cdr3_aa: CASSSGRRNYGYTF

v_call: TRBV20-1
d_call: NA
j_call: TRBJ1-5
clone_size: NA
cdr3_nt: TGCAGTGCTAACATCCCGACAGTCAATCAGCCCCAGCGTTTT
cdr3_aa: CSANIPTVNQPQRF

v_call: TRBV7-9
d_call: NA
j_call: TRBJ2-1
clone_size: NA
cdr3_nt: TGTGCCAGCAGCTTAGAGCAGGGAGGCCTTTACAATGAGCAGTTCTTC
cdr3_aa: CASSLEQGGLYNEQFF

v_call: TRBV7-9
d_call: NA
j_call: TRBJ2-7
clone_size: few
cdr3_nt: TGTGCCAGCAGCTTATGGGCGCACCCCTCGGCCTACGAGCAGTACTTC
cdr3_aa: CASSLWAHPSAYEQYF

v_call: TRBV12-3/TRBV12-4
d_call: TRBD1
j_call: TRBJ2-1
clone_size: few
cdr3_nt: TGTGCCAGCAGTTTCCGGGTTTCAGGGGGTCCCTACAATGAGCAGTTCTTC
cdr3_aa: CASSFRVSGGPYNEQFF

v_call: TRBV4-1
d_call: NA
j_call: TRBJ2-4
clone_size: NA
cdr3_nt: TGCGCCAGCAGCCAAGTGCGGGAAGCCAAAAACATTCAGTACTTC
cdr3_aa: CASSQVREAKNIQYF

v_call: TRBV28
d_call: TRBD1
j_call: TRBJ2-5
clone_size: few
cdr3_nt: TGTGCCAGCACCGGAGTGACAGGGCAAGAGACCCAGTACTTC
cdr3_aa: CASTGVTGQETQYF

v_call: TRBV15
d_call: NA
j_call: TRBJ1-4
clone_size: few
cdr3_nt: TGTGCCACCAGCAAAAGTGCAACTAATGAAAAACTGTTTTTT
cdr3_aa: CATSKSATNEKLFF

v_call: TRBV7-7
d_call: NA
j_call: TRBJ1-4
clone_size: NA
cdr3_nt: TGTGCCAGCAGCGCCTCAACAGGTGTTGGAGAAAAACTGTTTTTT
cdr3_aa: CASSASTGVGEKLFF

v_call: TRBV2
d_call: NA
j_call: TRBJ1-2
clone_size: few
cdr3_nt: TGTGCCAGCAGTGCCTGGAGGGTGAACTATGGCTACACCTTC
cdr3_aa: CASSAWRVNYGYTF

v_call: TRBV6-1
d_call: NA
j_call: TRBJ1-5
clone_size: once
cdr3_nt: TGTGCCAGCAGTGAAAAGGGGGGGGATCAGCCCCAGCATTTT
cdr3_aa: CASSEKGGDQPQHF

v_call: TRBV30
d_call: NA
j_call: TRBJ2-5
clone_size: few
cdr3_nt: TGTGCCTGGAGTGGGGCATTACCAGCAGGGAAGACCCAGTACTTC
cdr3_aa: CAWSGALPAGKTQYF

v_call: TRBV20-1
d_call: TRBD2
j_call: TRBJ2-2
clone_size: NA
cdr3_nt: TGCAGTGCTAGTGGGCCTAGCGGGGGGCTCACCGGGGAGCTGTTTTTT
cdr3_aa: CSASGPSGGLTGELFF

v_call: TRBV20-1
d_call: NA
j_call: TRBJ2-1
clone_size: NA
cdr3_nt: TGCAGTGCTACCCTTAGCGGAAGCTCCTACAATGAGCAGTTCTTC
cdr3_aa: CSATLSGSSYNEQFF

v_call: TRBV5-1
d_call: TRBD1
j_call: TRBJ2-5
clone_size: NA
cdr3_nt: TGCGCCAGCAGCTCGCAAGGCGGACAGGGTGAGTTCTTC
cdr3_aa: CASSSQGGQGEFF

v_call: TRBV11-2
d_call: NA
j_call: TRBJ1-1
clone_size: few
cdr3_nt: TGTGCCAGCACCACAGGATCTAACACTGAAGCTTTCTTT
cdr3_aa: CASTTGSNTEAFF

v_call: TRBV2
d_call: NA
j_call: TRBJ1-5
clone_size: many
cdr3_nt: TGTGCCAGCAGAGCTTTGGGCAATCAGCCCCAGCATTTT
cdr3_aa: CASRALGNQPQHF

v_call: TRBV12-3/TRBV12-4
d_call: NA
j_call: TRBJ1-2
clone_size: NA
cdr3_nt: TGTGCCAGCAGACCCCGGACAGCTTGGGGCTACACCTTC
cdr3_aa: CASRPRTAWGYTF

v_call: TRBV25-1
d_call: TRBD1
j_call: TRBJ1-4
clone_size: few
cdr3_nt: TGTGCCAGCAGTCGTACAGGGGGCCCAGCTAATGAAAAACTGTTTTTT
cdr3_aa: CASSRTGGPANEKLFF

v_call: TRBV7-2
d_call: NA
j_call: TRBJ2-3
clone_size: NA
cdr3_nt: TGTGCCAGCAGCTCGAGAGGGTGGGCAGATACGCAGTATTTT
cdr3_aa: CASSSRGWADTQYF

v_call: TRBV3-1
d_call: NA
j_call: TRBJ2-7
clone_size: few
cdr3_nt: TGTGCCAGCAGCCAAGAAAGTACAGGGAGAGACCAGTACTTC
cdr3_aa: CASSQESTGRDQYF

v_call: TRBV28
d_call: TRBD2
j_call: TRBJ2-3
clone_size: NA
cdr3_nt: TGTGCCAGCAGTAGTGGCGGGGGGGGCACAGATACGCAGTATTTT
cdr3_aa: CASSSGGGGTDTQYF

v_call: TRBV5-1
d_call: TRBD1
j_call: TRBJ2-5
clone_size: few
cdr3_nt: TGCGCCAGCAGCTTTAAGACAGGGGGCGGGGAGACCCAGTACTTC
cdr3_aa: CASSFKTGGGETQYF

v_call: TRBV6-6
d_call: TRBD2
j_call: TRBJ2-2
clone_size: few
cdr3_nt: TGTGCCAGCACGCTCCCTTTAGCGGGAGGAACCGGGGAGCTGTTTTTT
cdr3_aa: CASTLPLAGGTGELFF

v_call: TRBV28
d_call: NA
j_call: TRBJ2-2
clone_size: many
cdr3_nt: TGTGCCAGCACCCGGCTCGCATCCACCGGGGAGCTGTTTTTT
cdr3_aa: CASTRLASTGELFF

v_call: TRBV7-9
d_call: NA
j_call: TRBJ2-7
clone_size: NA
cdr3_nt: TGTGCCGCGGGGCATCCCCTCAGGCACGAGCAGTACTTC
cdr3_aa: CAAGHPLRHEQYF

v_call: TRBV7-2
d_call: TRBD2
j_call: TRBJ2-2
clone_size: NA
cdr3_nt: TGTGCCAGCAGCTTCGTGGCTAGCGGGGGCACCGGGGAGCTGTTTTTT
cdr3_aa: CASSFVASGGTGELFF

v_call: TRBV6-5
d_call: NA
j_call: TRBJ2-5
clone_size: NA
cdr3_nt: TGTGCCAGCAGTTTCACGACTACCCAAGAGACCCAGTACTTC
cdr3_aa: CASSFTTTQETQYF

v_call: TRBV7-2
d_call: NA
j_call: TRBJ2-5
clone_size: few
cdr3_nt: TGTGCCAGCTCCCCAGGGAACCGGCCTGGCCCCCAGTACTTC
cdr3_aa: CASSPGNRPGPQYF